A selection of T cell receptor beta chains follows, all from one sample in a study of OX40 agonist ivuxolimab in advanced cancers. Assay: immunoSEQ multiplex PCR; the TCRdb copy retains only in-frame clones and omits some. This table has under 85,000 clones, 88% appearing once. The specimen was CD4+ or CD8+ T cells sorted from blood, collected in a trial of the OX40 agonist ivuxolimab. These receptor sequences come from an adult with an advanced solid tumor such as melanoma, head and neck, liver or kidney cancer. CDR3s include the opening cysteine and the closing phenylalanine or tryptophan. The D gene is left open where the match is weak. Expanded clones get a size class; other rows say once, few or many, or leave the size out.

clone size	D gene	V gene	J gene	CDR3 protein	CDR3 DNA
-	-	TRBV28	TRBJ2-2	CATPLPNRTDSNTGELFF	TGTGCCACCCCCCTCCCTAATCGGACAGATTCGAACACCGGGGAGCTGTTTTTT
once	-	TRBV29-1	TRBJ2-2	CSVRVGELFF	TGCAGCGTCAGGGTCGGGGAGCTGTTTTTT
-	-	TRBV14	TRBJ2-3	CASSQDLVWGTDTQYF	TGTGCCAGCAGCCAAGATCTAGTTTGGGGCACAGATACGCAGTATTTT
-	TRBD1	TRBV5-1	TRBJ2-3	CASSLDRGPLWLGLYF	TGCGCCAGCAGCCTGGACAGGGGGCCCCTGTGGTTAGGGCTGTATTTT
-	-	TRBV15	TRBJ2-7	CATSRDHGTYEQYF	TGTGCCACCAGCAGAGATCACGGTACCTACGAGCAGTACTTC
-	TRBD1	TRBV25-1	TRBJ1-2	CASSGDRVSGGYTF	TGTGCCAGCAGCGGGGACAGGGTTTCAGGTGGCTACACCTTC
-	-	TRBV6-1	TRBJ1-5	CASRVNWNQPQHF	TGTGCCAGCAGGGTAAATTGGAATCAGCCCCAGCATTTT
-	-	TRBV18	TRBJ1-2	CASSPGGNPNYGYTF	TGTGCCAGCTCACCGGGGGGAAACCCTAACTATGGCTACACCTTC
-	-	TRBV7-9	TRBJ2-3	CASSLDSHTQYF	TGTGCCAGCAGCTTAGACAGTCATACGCAGTATTTT
-	TRBD1	TRBV9	TRBJ1-2	CASSVDPGQGAYGYTF	TGTGCCAGCAGCGTAGATCCGGGACAGGGCGCCTATGGCTACACCTTC
-	TRBD1	TRBV10-3	TRBJ2-5	CANRAGTGGQETQYF	TGTGCCAACAGAGCCGGGACAGGGGGGCAAGAGACCCAGTACTTC
-	TRBD1	TRBV19	TRBJ2-7	CASRLGQGAYEQYF	TGTGCCAGTAGGCTCGGCCAGGGGGCCTACGAGCAGTACTTC
-	-	TRBV7-9	TRBJ2-6	CASSPDRTISRRANVLTF	TGTGCCAGCAGCCCGGACAGAACTATTTCTCGGAGGGCCAACGTCCTGACTTTC
-	-	TRBV7-2	TRBJ1-6	CASTPWGFGYSPLHF	TGTGCCAGCACCCCATGGGGGTTCGGGTACTCACCCCTCCACTTT
few	-	TRBV7-8	TRBJ1-5	CASSLSRVGGNQPQHF	TGTGCCAGCAGCTTAAGCAGGGTTGGGGGCAATCAGCCCCAGCATTTT
-	-	TRBV2	TRBJ1-5	CASQQGNQPQHF	TGTGCCAGTCAACAGGGCAATCAGCCCCAGCATTTT
few	TRBD1	TRBV2	TRBJ2-7	CASSVGQGAIHSYEQYF	TGTGCCAGCAGTGTGGGACAGGGAGCCATCCACTCCTACGAGCAGTACTTC
-	-	TRBV14	TRBJ1-3	CASSQVGGNTIYF	TGTGCCAGCAGCCAAGTAGGTGGAAACACCATATATTTT
-	-	TRBV7-3	TRBJ2-1	CASSEGSYNEQFF	TGTGCCAGCTCTGAGGGTTCCTACAATGAGCAGTTCTTC
-	-	TRBV29-1	TRBJ1-2	CSVESPNYGYTF	TGCAGCGTTGAATCACCAAACTATGGCTACACCTTC
once	-	TRBV6-6	TRBJ1-3	CASSLRWSTGNTIYF	TGTGCCAGCAGCCTTCGATGGAGCACTGGAAACACCATATATTTT
-	TRBD1	TRBV7-2	TRBJ1-5	CASSRQGAIDQPQHF	TGTGCCAGCAGCCGACAGGGGGCGATCGATCAGCCCCAGCATTTT
-	-	TRBV18	TRBJ1-1	CASSPARVEAFF	TGTGCCAGCTCCCCGGCGAGGGTCGAAGCTTTCTTT
-	-	TRBV10-3	TRBJ2-1	CAISEQGGSYNEQFF	TGTGCCATCAGTGAGCAGGGGGGGTCCTACAATGAGCAGTTCTTC
-	TRBD2	TRBV19	TRBJ2-1	CASSILRGGLNEQFF	TGTGCCAGTAGTATATTGCGGGGGGGCCTCAATGAGCAGTTCTTC
-	TRBD2	TRBV6-5	TRBJ2-5	CASSSSWGGETQYF	TGTGCCAGCAGTTCCAGTTGGGGGGGAGAGACCCAGTACTTC
-	-	TRBV2	TRBJ1-2	CASSDPMEGYTF	TGTGCCAGCAGTGATCCCATGGAAGGCTACACCTTC
-	-	TRBV12-2	TRBJ2-5	CASRPGAEDRKYQETQYF	TGTGCAAGTCGCCCAGGGGCGGAGGACAGGAAGTACCAAGAGACCCAGTACTTC
-	TRBD1	TRBV7-9	TRBJ1-3	CASSHFPGGYSGNTIYF	TGTGCCAGCAGCCATTTCCCAGGGGGCTACTCTGGAAACACCATATATTTT
-	-	TRBV6-1	TRBJ1-1	CASSPGWGEAFF	TGTGCCAGCAGTCCAGGGTGGGGAGAAGCTTTCTTT
-	-	TRBV10-3	TRBJ2-7	CANSGQDSSSYEQYF	TGTGCCAATTCAGGGCAGGACAGCAGTAGTTACGAGCAGTACTTC
-	-	TRBV18	TRBJ1-1	CASSPLGGWNTEAFF	TGTGCCAGCTCACCACTGGGGGGTTGGAACACTGAAGCTTTCTTT
-	-	TRBV27	TRBJ2-3	CASRSGTIPDTQYF	TGTGCCAGCAGATCCGGGACAATACCAGATACGCAGTATTTT